This TCR beta chain comes out of a study of blood T cell repertoires in COVID-19. Study overall: Some COVID-19 samples were acute and others convalescent; all came from the United States, Italy and Spain. T cells, B-cell-depleted T cells, or PBMCs provided the cDNA or gDNA that served as material.

This CDR3 region has 14 residues. The V gene lost 7 bases and the J gene lost 5 bases, with 15 bases spanning the gap. The germline V gene has CDR1 MNHEY and CDR2 SMNVEV (reference sequence). In the original processing: Amplification from reference gene primers served as the basis for estimated nucleated cell counts. Here immunoSEQ multiplex PCR was the method, and the copy in TCRdb shows in-frame clones only, minus some. V, J and clone size are taken as reported in that table, and D and trimming were inferred from the DNA itself. The sample lists about 33,000 clones, around 87% occurring once. What was sequenced was peripheral blood. The chain recombines TRBV27 with TRBJ1-5; no firm D call. This clonotype originated in a man aged 55 to 70 with acute or convalescent COVID-19. CDR3 nucleotides: TGTGCCAGCAAAAGGAGGACGGACTATCAGCCCCAGCATTTT. It specifies CASKRRTDYQPQHF.